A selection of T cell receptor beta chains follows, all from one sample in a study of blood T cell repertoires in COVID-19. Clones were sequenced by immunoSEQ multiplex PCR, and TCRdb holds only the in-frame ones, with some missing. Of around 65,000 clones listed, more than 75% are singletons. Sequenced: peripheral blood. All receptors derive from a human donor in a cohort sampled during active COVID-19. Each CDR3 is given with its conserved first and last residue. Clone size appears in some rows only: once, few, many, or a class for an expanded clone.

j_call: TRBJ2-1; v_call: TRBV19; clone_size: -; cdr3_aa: CASSLSFTGGANEQFF
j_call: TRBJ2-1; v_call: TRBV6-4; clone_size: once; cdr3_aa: CASSLGQGASYNEQFF
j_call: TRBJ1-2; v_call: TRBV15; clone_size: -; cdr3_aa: CATSREEGDGYTF
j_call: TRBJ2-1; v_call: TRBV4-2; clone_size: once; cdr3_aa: CASSQGSGGAVNEQFF
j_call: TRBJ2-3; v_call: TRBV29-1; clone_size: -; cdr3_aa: CSVVLAGFTDTQYF
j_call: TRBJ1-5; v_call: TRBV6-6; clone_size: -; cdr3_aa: CASSRDRGGQPQHF
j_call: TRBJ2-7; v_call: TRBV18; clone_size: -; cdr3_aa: CASSPPSRPYEQYF
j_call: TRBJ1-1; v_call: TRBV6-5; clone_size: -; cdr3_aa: CASTKPGLNTEAFF
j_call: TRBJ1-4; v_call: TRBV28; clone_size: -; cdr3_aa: CASTNLLGTGRGQLFF
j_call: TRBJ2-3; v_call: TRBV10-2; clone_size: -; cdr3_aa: CASKLSGGAKDTQYF
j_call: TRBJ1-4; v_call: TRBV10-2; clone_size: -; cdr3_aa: CASNQEVGEKLFF
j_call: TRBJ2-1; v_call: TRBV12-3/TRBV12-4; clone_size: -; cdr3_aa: CASSRGYNEQFF
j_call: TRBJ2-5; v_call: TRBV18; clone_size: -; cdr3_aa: CASSPVRGETQYF
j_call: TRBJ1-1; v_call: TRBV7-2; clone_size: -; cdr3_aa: CASSADRNTEAFF
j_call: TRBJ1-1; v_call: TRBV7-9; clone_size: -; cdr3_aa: CASTPEFGTGRDSTEAFF
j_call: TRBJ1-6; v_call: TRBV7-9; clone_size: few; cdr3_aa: CASSSQGDSPLHF
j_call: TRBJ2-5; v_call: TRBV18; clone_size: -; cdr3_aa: CASSPSQRGETQYF
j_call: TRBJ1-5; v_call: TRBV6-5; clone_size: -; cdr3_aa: CASSQQGDQPQHF
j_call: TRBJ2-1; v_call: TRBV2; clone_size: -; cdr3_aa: CASTRRTGGDNEQFF
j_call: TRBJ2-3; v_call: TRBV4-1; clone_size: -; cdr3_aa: CASSPRDRGDTQYF
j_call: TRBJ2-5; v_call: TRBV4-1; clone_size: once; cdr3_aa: CASSHKIGWRGETQYF
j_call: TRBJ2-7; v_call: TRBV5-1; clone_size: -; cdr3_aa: CASSPGTSGGAFYEQYF